This T cell receptor beta chain was recorded in a study of blood T cells in healthy people across ages. Broader study findings: Naive T cell percentage showed a strong correlation with TCR beta diversity. Relative to aged donors, long-lived donors carried more naive CD4+ cells and displayed higher diversity.

This CDR3 is built from 16 residues. CDR1 SNHLY and CDR2 FYNNEI come from the germline V gene. Trimming took off 7 bases at V and 2 bases at J, with 19 bases between the two ends. Comments on this clonotype: As yet, its antigen is unknown.

A second about 7 to 12 cycle PCR used barcoded and J-beta primers. Each CDR3 protein gets one entry after TCRdb re-called the 5' RACE reads with MiXCR. This table holds approximately 2,000,000 distinct CDR3 sequences, around 42% found once. The sample was blood. The chain combines TRBV2 with TRBJ2-3, with a possible D match to TRBD1 (6 bases). This receptor was obtained from a human donor in good health. The CDR3 loop reads CASKAGQSFPTDTQYF. The CDR3, as DNA: TGTGCCAGCAAAGCCGGACAGTCATTTCCCACAGATACGCAGTATTTT.